The rows below give T cell receptor beta chains drawn from one sample of a study of cytomegalovirus exposure and HLA in healthy donors. Data came from immunoSEQ multiplex PCR; TCRdb stores just in-frame clones and leaves some out. The sample has approximately 140,000 clones, roughly four fifths seen once. Specimen: PBMCs. The receptor source for this set is a young man in good health and CMV-seropositive. CDR3s include the opening cysteine and the closing phenylalanine or tryptophan. A D gene is named only where the DNA matches it firmly. Clone size is given for some rows only: seen once, a few or many times, or a class if the clone is expanded.

CDR3 DNA,CDR3 protein,D gene,V gene,clone size,J gene
TGCGCCAGCAGCTTGGTTGAGAGTAGCGTTGCTGGAAACACCATATATTTT,CASSLVESSVAGNTIYF,.,TRBV5-1,.,TRBJ1-3
TGTGCCAGCAGCCCGACTAGCGGAGCCAGCACAGATACGCAGTATTTT,CASSPTSGASTDTQYF,TRBD2,TRBV11-3,.,TRBJ2-3
TGTGCCAGCAGCGATGACAGGGGGGTCTACAATGAGCAGTTCTTC,CASSDDRGVYNEQFF,TRBD1,TRBV5-4,.,TRBJ2-1
TGTGCCTGGAGTAGAGATCCGAATCAGCCCCAGCATTTT,CAWSRDPNQPQHF,.,TRBV30,.,TRBJ1-5
TGTGCCAGCAGTGAGGGTGCAGCACAGGGCTATGGCTACACCTTC,CASSEGAAQGYGYTF,.,TRBV2,.,TRBJ1-2
TGCGCCAGCAGCCTAGGGGACACTGAAGCTTTCTTT,CASSLGDTEAFF,.,TRBV5-1,.,TRBJ1-1
TGCGCCAGGGGTCTTAGGACAGGAGGTTTAGCCAAAAACATTCAGTACTTC,CARGLRTGGLAKNIQYF,TRBD1,TRBV23-1,.,TRBJ2-4
TGTGCCAGCAGTGAAGGGCCCCTCCCAACGGGGAGCTCCTACAATGAGCAGTTCTTC,CASSEGPLPTGSSYNEQFF,.,TRBV2,.,TRBJ2-1
TGTGCCAGCAGCCCCCCCCTACAGGGGGGAGAGGGCGAGCAGTACTTC,CASSPPLQGGEGEQYF,TRBD1,TRBV7-9,.,TRBJ2-7
TGTGCCAGCAGCCTCTTCTACGAGCAGTACTTC,CASSLFYEQYF,.,TRBV7-9,.,TRBJ2-7
TGTGCCAGCAGTTTGGGGGGAGTAGGGTACGAGCAGTACTTC,CASSLGGVGYEQYF,.,TRBV28,once,TRBJ2-7
TGTGCCAGCAGTCCTCGAGGTTTCTCCTACGAGCAGTACTTC,CASSPRGFSYEQYF,.,TRBV27,.,TRBJ2-7
TGTGCCAGCAGCCTCTTCAGGGACAGGGGGACGGAAAAACTGTTTTTT,CASSLFRDRGTEKLFF,TRBD1,TRBV28,.,TRBJ1-4
TGCAGTGTTCCAGGGGGAAACACCATATATTTT,CSVPGGNTIYF,.,TRBV20-1,.,TRBJ1-3
TGCGCCAGCAGCTTGGACCGACTAGCGGGAGACCGAGAGACCCAGTACTTC,CASSLDRLAGDRETQYF,TRBD2,TRBV5-1,few,TRBJ2-5
TGTGCCAGTAGTAGAATGGGACTAGCGGCCGCCAACGTCCTGACTTTC,CASSRMGLAAANVLTF,TRBD2,TRBV19,.,TRBJ2-6
TGTGCCACCAGCCTGCGACAGGGGAACGAGCAGTACTTC,CATSLRQGNEQYF,TRBD1,TRBV15,.,TRBJ2-7
TGTGCCAGCAGTTTATGGTCCGGACAGGTCCACGAGCAGTACTTC,CASSLWSGQVHEQYF,TRBD1,TRBV27,.,TRBJ2-7
TGCGCCAGCAGCCAAGGTTACCAGAAATCCTACGAGCAGTACTTC,CASSQGYQKSYEQYF,.,TRBV4-1,few,TRBJ2-7
TGTGCCAGCAGCGTGGGACTTCGTGGGGAGCTGTTTTTT,CASSVGLRGELFF,.,TRBV9,.,TRBJ2-2
TGTGCCAGCAGTGAAGGGGGGGGTACAGGGTTAAACTACGAGCAGTACTTC,CASSEGGGTGLNYEQYF,.,TRBV2,.,TRBJ2-7
TGCAGCGGTGAGACAGGGGAGAACACTGAAGCTTTCTTT,CSGETGENTEAFF,TRBD1,TRBV29-1,.,TRBJ1-1
TGTGCTAGTGGTCCTAGCGGGATGGGCAATGAGCAGTTCTTC,CASGPSGMGNEQFF,TRBD2,TRBV12-5,.,TRBJ2-1
TGTGCCAGCCAAGAAGGGGTTATGAACACTGAAGCTTTCTTT,CASQEGVMNTEAFF,.,TRBV5-1,once,TRBJ1-1
TGTGCCAGTAGCGGACAGGGGAATGAAAAACTGTTTTTT,CASSGQGNEKLFF,TRBD1,TRBV19,.,TRBJ1-4
TGTGCCAGCAGTGGGCCGAACTACGAGCAGTACTTC,CASSGPNYEQYF,.,TRBV2,.,TRBJ2-7
TGTGCCAGCAGTTTATTGGGCGGGGCTTACAATGAGCAGTTCTTC,CASSLLGGAYNEQFF,.,TRBV28,few,TRBJ2-1
TGTGCCAGCAGTTTAACAGGGGGCTATGACTACGAGCAGTACTTC,CASSLTGGYDYEQYF,TRBD1,TRBV27,.,TRBJ2-7
TGTGCCAGCAGCTTAGGTGGAGGGGTAGGCTACGAGCAGTACTTC,CASSLGGGVGYEQYF,.,TRBV5-4,.,TRBJ2-7
TGTGCCAGCAGTTTAGGGACTAGCGGGAGTATAGATACGCAGTATTTT,CASSLGTSGSIDTQYF,TRBD2,TRBV28,.,TRBJ2-3
TGTGCCAGTACCGACGACAGAACCTACGGCTACCCCTTC,CASTDDRTYGYPF,.,TRBV19,.,TRBJ1-2
TGCGCCAGCAGCGGTGAGCAGGGGGCCTCGAACACTGAAGCTTTCTTT,CASSGEQGASNTEAFF,TRBD1,TRBV5-1,once,TRBJ1-1
TGTGCCAGCAGCCAAAGCGGGAGTAGCGGGGAGCTGTTTTTT,CASSQSGSSGELFF,TRBD2,TRBV14,.,TRBJ2-2
TGTGCCAGCAGCTTTATGGGCGGGAGCAGAGGTGAGCAGTTCTTC,CASSFMGGSRGEQFF,TRBD2,TRBV5-4,.,TRBJ2-1
TGTGCCAGCAGCCAAGATCGAACAGGGGCGTCGAACACTGAAGCTTTCTTT,CASSQDRTGASNTEAFF,TRBD1,TRBV4-2,.,TRBJ1-1
TGCGCCAGCAGCTTGGCCGGGTTCGGGGAAGGAAAGGCCAACGTCCTGACTTTC,CASSLAGFGEGKANVLTF,.,TRBV5-1,few,TRBJ2-6
TGCGCCAGCAGCTTGGGACTTGGAACTAGGCGGATGGGTGAGCAGTACTTC,CASSLGLGTRRMGEQYF,.,TRBV5-1,.,TRBJ2-7
TGTGCCAGCAGCGTACAGGGTCGCAGCTCCTACAATGAGCAGTTCTTC,CASSVQGRSSYNEQFF,.,TRBV7-3,.,TRBJ2-1
TGTGCCAGCTCACCTCGGGCCTACGAGCAGTACTTC,CASSPRAYEQYF,.,TRBV18,few,TRBJ2-7
TGCGCCAGCAGCTTGGGCCCGTCAGGCTCCTACGAGCAGTACTTC,CASSLGPSGSYEQYF,.,TRBV5-1,few,TRBJ2-7